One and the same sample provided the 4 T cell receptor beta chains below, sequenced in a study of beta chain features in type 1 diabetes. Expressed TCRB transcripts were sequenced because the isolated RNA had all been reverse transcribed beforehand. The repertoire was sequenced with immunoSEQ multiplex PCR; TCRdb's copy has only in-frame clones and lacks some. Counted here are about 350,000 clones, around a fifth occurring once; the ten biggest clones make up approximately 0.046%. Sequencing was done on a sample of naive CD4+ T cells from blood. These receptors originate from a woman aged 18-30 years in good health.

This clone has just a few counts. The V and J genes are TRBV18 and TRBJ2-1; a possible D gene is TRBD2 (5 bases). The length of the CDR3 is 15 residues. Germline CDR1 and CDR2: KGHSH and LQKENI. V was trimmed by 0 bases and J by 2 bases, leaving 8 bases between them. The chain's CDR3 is CASSPPSSPYNEQFF. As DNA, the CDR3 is TGTGCCAGCTCACCACCTTCTAGCCCCTACAATGAGCAGTTCTTC.

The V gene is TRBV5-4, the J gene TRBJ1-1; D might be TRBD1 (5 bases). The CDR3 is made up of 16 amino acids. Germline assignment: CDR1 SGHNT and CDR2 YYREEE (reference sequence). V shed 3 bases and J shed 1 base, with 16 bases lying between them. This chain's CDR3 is CASSSVTLTANTEAFF. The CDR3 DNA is TGTGCCAGCAGCTCAGTTACACTGACAGCGAACACTGAAGCTTTCTTT.

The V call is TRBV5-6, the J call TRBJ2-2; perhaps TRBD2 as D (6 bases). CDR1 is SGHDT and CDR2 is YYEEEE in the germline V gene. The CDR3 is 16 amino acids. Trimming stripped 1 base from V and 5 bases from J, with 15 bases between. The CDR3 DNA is TGTGCCAGCAGCTTGAGACGGGAGTGGGGTACCGGGGAGCTGTTTTTT. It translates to CASSLRREWGTGELFF.

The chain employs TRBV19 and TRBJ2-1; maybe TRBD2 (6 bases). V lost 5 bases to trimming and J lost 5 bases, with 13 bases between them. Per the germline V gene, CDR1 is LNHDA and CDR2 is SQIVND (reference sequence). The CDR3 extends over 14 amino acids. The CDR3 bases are TGTGCCAGTAGTCTCCTCTGGGGGGACAATGAGCAGTTCTTC. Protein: CASSLLWGDNEQFF. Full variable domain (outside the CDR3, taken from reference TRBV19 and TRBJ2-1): DGGITQSPKYLFRKEGQNVTLSCEQNLNHDAMYWYRQDPGQGLRLIYYSQIVNDFQKGDIAEGYSVSREKKESFPLTVTSAQKNPTAFYLCASSLLWGDNEQFFGPGTRLTVL.